The 20 T cell receptor beta chains reported below all come from one sample, sequenced in a study of cytomegalovirus exposure and HLA in healthy donors. The primer mix had 60 Vbeta and 13 Jbeta primers. Sequencing used immunoSEQ multiplex PCR; TCRdb keeps in-frame clones, though not all of them. The data show 200,000 to 250,000 clones, 85% seen once. Sequencing was carried out using PBMCs. These receptors were obtained from a human donor in good health.

This clone appeared a single time. The chain recombines TRBV9 with TRBJ1-4; the D is unclear. Trimming left V 0 bases short and J 7 bases short, with 13 bases between. Per the germline V gene, CDR1 is SGDLS and CDR2 is YYNGEE. The CDR3 loop spans 15 amino acids. CDR3 in amino acids: CASSVAPTISEKLFF. The CDR3 DNA sequence: TGTGCCAGCAGCGTAGCGCCGACTATAAGTGAAAAACTGTTTTTT.

In DNA, the CDR3 is TGTGCCAGCAGCTCAGGATGGGCTCAAGATACGCAGTATTTT. Amino acids: CASSSGWAQDTQYF. The chain carries TRBV27 and TRBJ2-3; D gene unclear. Trimming pared 6 bases from V and 5 bases from J, leaving 15 bases between. Germline CDR1 MNHEY, CDR2 SMNVEV (reference sequence). The CDR3 extends over 14 amino acids.

This rearrangement joins TRBV19 to TRBJ2-7, with D perhaps TRBD2 (5 bases). Germline V gene sequence: CDR1 LNHDA, CDR2 SQIVND (reference sequence). The length of the CDR3 is 13 residues. The V gene lost 7 bases and the J gene lost 7 bases, with 17 bases spanning the gap. The CDR3 spells CASTSGYEGEQYF. The CDR3 nucleotides are TGTGCCAGTACCTCGGGGTACGAAGGGGAGCAGTACTTC.

The rearrangement links TRBV9 to TRBJ2-7; D might be TRBD2 (5 bases). The CDR3 is made up of 13 amino acids. Germline CDR1 and CDR2: SGDLS and YYNGEE. The V gene lost 0 bases and the J gene lost 6 bases, with 10 bases spanning the gap. The CDR3 bases are TGTGCCAGCAGCGTAGATCGTGCGGGCGAGCAGTACTTC. The encoded protein is CASSVDRAGEQYF.

The V call is TRBV28, the J call TRBJ2-6; D is possibly TRBD2 (5 bases). The CDR3 is made up of 15 amino acids. In germline, CDR1 is MDHEN, CDR2 SYDVKM. Trimming took off 8 bases at V and 0 bases at J, with 11 bases between the two ends. In nucleotides, the CDR3 is TGTGCCAGCTCCGAGGGTATCTCTGGGGCCAACGTCCTGACTTTC. Encoded protein: CASSEGISGANVLTF.

V usage is TRBV5-4 and J usage is TRBJ2-5, with D uncertain. The V end was cut by 4 bases, the J end by 5 bases, with 18 bases between. Germline CDR1 SGHNT, CDR2 YYREEE (reference sequence). The CDR3 has 15 residues. This CDR3 reads CASSQERGSGETQYF. The CDR3 DNA reads as TGTGCCAGCAGCCAAGAACGTGGGTCCGGGGAGACCCAGTACTTC.

This clone was picked up a small number of times. The genes are TRBV21-1 and TRBJ1-2. TRBV21-1 is assigned pseudogene status. The CDR3 has 13 residues. The CDR3 bases are TGTGCCAGCAGCCAGCGGGGACTGGGCGGCTACACCTTC. It translates to CASSQRGLGGYTF.

V usage is TRBV5-4 and J usage is TRBJ2-7; 9 nucleotides agree with TRBD2. The CDR3 covers 15 residues. V was clipped by 0 bases and J by 3 bases; unmatched bases: 4. Germline V gives CDR1 SGHNT, CDR2 YYREEE (reference sequence). The CDR3 bases are TGTGCCAGCAGCTTGGGGACTAGCGTTATCTACGAGCAGTACTTC. The encoded protein is CASSLGTSVIYEQYF.

The CDR3 coding sequence is TGTGCCAGCAGCTTAGAGGCGGCGGGAGTCCCGTTCTTC. This gives the protein CASSLEAAGVPFF. The V and J genes are TRBV7-9 and TRBJ2-1, with TRBD2 matching 7 bases. The V segment lost 1 base and the J segment 15 bases; nucleotides outside the gene matches: 9. This CDR3 has 13 amino acids. The germline gives CDR1 SEHNR, CDR2 FQNEAQ (reference sequence).

This clone has only a few counts. The chain is built from TRBV9 and TRBJ1-3; TRBD1 matches at 8 bases. There are 21 residues in the CDR3. V gave up 0 bases and J gave up 3 bases; unmatched junction bases: 20. Germline-derived CDR1 and CDR2 are SGDLS and YYNGEE. The CDR3 nucleotides read TGTGCCAGCAGCGTAGCTACGAGCTCGGGACACAGGGGGAGCGGTGGAAACACCATATATTTT. Translation gives CASSVATSSGHRGSGGNTIYF.

J is TRBJ2-1 and V is TRBV4-2, with 10 bases lining up with TRBD2. J gave up 6 bases and V 0 bases, and 2 bases lay outside the gene matches. The CDR3 sequence is 15 residues long. Germline V gene sequence: CDR1 LGHNA, CDR2 YNFKEQ. As DNA, the CDR3 is TGTGCCAGCAGCCAAGATCGACTAGCGGGCAATGAGCAGTTCTTC. Its translation is CASSQDRLAGNEQFF.

The V and J genes are TRBV25-1 and TRBJ2-1, with D uncertain. V dropped 4 bases and J dropped 0 bases, with 10 bases sitting between them. The CDR3 has 15 residues. Per germline, CDR1 MGHDK and CDR2 SYGVNS. As DNA, the CDR3 is TGTGCCAGCAGTGTGGGCAGTGGCTCCTACAATGAGCAGTTCTTC. Its protein is CASSVGSGSYNEQFF.

There are a few counts of this clone. This CDR3 reads CASSLLGTSGSVDEQFF. For the CDR3, the DNA is TGTGCCAGCAGCCTCCTCGGGACTAGCGGGAGCGTCGATGAGCAGTTCTTC. The rearrangement links TRBV9 to TRBJ2-1, with 14 bases lining up with TRBD2. With 4 bases clipped from V and 8 bases from J, the junction kept 11 bases outside the gene matches. Germline CDR1 SGDLS, CDR2 YYNGEE. CDR3 length: 17 residues.

The chain employs TRBV19 and TRBJ2-3; 14 bases are a match to TRBD2. V trimming: 4 bases; J trimming: 3 bases; junction bases outside the gene matches: 3. The CDR3 is 16 residues long. Germline CDR1 and CDR2: LNHDA and SQIVND (reference sequence). CDR3 nucleotide sequence: TGTGCCAGTAGTACCGGACTAGCGGGAGGTACAGATACGCAGTATTTT. The encoded protein is CASSTGLAGGTDTQYF.

This clone has just one count. This chain connects TRBV5-1 to TRBJ2-7; 7 bases line up with TRBD2. Per germline, CDR1 SGHRS and CDR2 YFSETQ. This CDR3 contains 16 residues. V lost 0 bases and J lost 0; bases outside the gene matches: 6. DNA for the CDR3: TGCGCCAGCAGCTTGGCGTGGCAGCGGGACTCCTACGAGCAGTACTTC. As protein: CASSLAWQRDSYEQYF. The variable domain in full, completed from reference TRBV5-1 and TRBJ2-7, reads KAGVTQTPRYLIKTRGQQVTLSCSPISGHRSVSWYQQTPGQGLQFLFEYFSETQRNKGNFPGRFSGRQFSNSRSEMNVSTLELGDSALYLCASSLAWQRDSYEQYFGPGTRLTVT.

This chain links TRBV10-3 with TRBJ1-2; 7 bases match TRBD1. Germline values: CDR1 ENHRY, CDR2 SYGVKD. V dropped 2 bases and J dropped 8; count of bases not matched to a gene: 2. This CDR3 is 12 amino acids long. As DNA, the CDR3 is TGTGCCATCAGTGAGACAGGGGACGGCTACACCTTC. Translated: CAISETGDGYTF.

The V and J genes are TRBV9 and TRBJ2-2; 8 positions agree with TRBD1. Germline V gene sequence: CDR1 SGDLS, CDR2 YYNGEE. The CDR3 spans 19 residues. Germline trimming cut 0 bases from V and 4 bases from J; bases unmatched to any gene: 14. CDR3 nucleotides: TGTGCCAGCAGCGTAGAGGACAGGGTACGCAGGAAGGGCACCGGGGAGCTGTTTTTT. Its translation: CASSVEDRVRRKGTGELFF.

The table lists this clone with a count of one. The junction differs from germline at one of its ends, possibly a read error. The rearrangement uses TRBV7-7 and TRBJ2-5; TRBD1 matches at 8 bases. The CDR3 loop spans 13 amino acids. Germline V gene data show CDR1 as SSHAT and CDR2 as FNYEAQ (reference sequence). CDR3 sequence: CASSSDREETQYF. Here the CDR3 DNA reads TGTGCTAGCAGCTCGGACAGGGAAGAGACCCAGTACTTC.

V and J are TRBV2 and TRBJ2-1; a possible D gene is TRBD2 (6 bases). The length of the CDR3 is 12 residues. Trimming took off 7 bases at V and 7 bases at J, with 11 bases between the two ends. In germline, CDR1 is SNHLY, CDR2 FYNNEI. The chain's CDR3 is CASNERVNEQFF. The CDR3, as DNA: TGTGCCAGCAATGAGCGGGTAAATGAGCAGTTCTTC.

This clone occurred a few times. The V call is TRBV5-1, the J call TRBJ1-1; TRBD1 matches 8 bases. The CDR3 loop spans 14 amino acids. Germline-derived CDR1 and CDR2 are SGHRS and YFSETQ. Trimming cost V 3 bases and J 6 bases; bases outside gene matches: 7. The CDR3 reads CASSSGQGRAEAFF. CDR3 sequence (DNA): TGCGCCAGCAGCTCCGGACAGGGCCGCGCTGAAGCTTTCTTT.